Included here is one TCR beta chain sequence, with context. The ends were cut back, 6 bases at V and 9 bases at J, with 12 bases in the middle. Germline V lookup: CDR1 ENHRY, CDR2 SYGVKD. The CDR3 covers 13 residues. These data are taken from a study of shared clonotypes between healthy human individuals. Assay used: immunoSEQ multiplex PCR; TCRdb lists only in-frame clones, some missing. The profile shows roughly 2 million clones, approximately 94% of them singletons. The receptor was isolated from a man between 18 and 35 years old in good health. The chain joins TRBV10-3 to TRBJ1-6, with a possible D match to TRBD1 (5 bases). Sequenced: naive CD4+ T cells sorted from blood. Stated subset: CD45RA+ positively selected. The CDR3 DNA sequence: TGTGCCATCAGCGACAGCCCAGCTTCACCCCTCCACTTT. Translation: CAISDSPASPLHF.